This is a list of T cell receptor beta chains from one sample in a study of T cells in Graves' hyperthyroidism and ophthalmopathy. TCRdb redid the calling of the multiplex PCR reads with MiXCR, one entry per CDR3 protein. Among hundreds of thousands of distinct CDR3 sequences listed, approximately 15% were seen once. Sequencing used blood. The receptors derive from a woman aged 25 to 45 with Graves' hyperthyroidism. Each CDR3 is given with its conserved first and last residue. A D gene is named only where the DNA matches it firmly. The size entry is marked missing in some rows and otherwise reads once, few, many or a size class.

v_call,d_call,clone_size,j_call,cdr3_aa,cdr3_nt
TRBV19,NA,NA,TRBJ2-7,CASTRGPNYEQYF,TGTGCCAGTACTCGGGGGCCTAACTACGAGCAGTACTTC
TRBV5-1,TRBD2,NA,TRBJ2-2,CASSEPGLAGAGELFF,TGCGCCAGCAGCGAGCCGGGACTAGCGGGAGCCGGGGAGCTGTTTTTT
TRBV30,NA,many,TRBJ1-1,CAWSWRNTEAFF,TGTGCCTGGAGTTGGAGGAACACTGAAGCTTTCTTT
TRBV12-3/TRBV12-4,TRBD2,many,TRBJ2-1,CASSPNRAGGYNEQFF,TGTGCCAGCAGTCCAAACCGAGCGGGAGGCTACAATGAGCAGTTCTTC
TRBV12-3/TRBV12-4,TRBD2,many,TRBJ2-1,CASSATSAFNNEQFF,TGTGCCAGCAGTGCTACTAGCGCTTTTAACAATGAGCAGTTCTTC
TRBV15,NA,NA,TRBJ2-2,CATSSRGRPGTGELFF,TGTGCCACCAGCAGCAGAGGTAGACCGGGGACCGGGGAGCTGTTTTTT
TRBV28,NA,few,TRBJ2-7,CASSGPQFYEQYF,TGTGCCAGCAGTGGCCCCCAATTCTACGAGCAGTACTTC
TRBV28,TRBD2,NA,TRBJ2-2,CASSLGWLAEAGELFF,TGTGCCAGCAGTTTAGGTTGGCTAGCGGAGGCCGGGGAGCTGTTTTTT
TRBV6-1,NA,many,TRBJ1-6,CASSPPGLNNSPLHF,TGTGCCAGCAGTCCCCCGGGCCTCAATAATTCACCCCTCCACTTT
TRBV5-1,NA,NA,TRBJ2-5,CASSPNEGPPVF,TGCGCCAGCAGCCCGAACGAGGGACCACCCGTCTTC
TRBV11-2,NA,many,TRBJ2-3,CASSIEGSGTDTQYF,TGTGCCAGCAGCATAGAAGGATCTGGCACAGATACGCAGTATTTT
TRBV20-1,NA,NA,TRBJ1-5,CSARGHRYGGEGNQPQHF,TGCAGTGCTAGAGGTCATAGATATGGGGGCGAGGGCAATCAGCCCCAGCATTTT
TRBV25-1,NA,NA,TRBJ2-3,CASSDRASTDTQYF,TGTGCCAGCAGTGACAGGGCCTCCACAGATACGCAGTATTTT
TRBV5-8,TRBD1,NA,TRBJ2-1,CASSLTPGGNNEQFF,TGTGCCAGCAGCTTGACCCCAGGGGGAAACAATGAGCAGTTCTTC
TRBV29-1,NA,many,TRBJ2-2,CSVALPDGTGELFF,TGCAGCGTTGCCCTACCTGACGGCACCGGGGAGCTGTTTTTT
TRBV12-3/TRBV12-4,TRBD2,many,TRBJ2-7,CASSFGLLGGTSGPYEQYF,TGTGCCAGCAGTTTTGGCCTACTGGGTGGGACTAGCGGACCCTACGAGCAGTACTTC
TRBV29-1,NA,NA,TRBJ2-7,CSVQVDSYEQYF,TGCAGCGTACAGGTGGACTCCTACGAGCAGTACTTC
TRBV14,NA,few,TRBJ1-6,CASSQRGNSPLHF,TGTGCCAGCAGCCAAAGGGGTAATTCACCCCTCCACTTT
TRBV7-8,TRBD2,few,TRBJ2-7,CASSLGSGRAKHYEQYF,TGTGCCAGCAGCTTAGGTAGCGGGAGGGCCAAACACTACGAGCAGTACTTC
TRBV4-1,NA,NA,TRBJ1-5,CASSQPGRGQPQHF,TGCGCCAGCAGCCAACCGGGCAGGGGCCAGCCCCAGCATTTT
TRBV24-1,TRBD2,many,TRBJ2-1,CATSDPSRAGGSYNEQFF,TGTGCCACCAGTGACCCCTCTCGGGCGGGAGGAAGCTACAATGAGCAGTTCTTC